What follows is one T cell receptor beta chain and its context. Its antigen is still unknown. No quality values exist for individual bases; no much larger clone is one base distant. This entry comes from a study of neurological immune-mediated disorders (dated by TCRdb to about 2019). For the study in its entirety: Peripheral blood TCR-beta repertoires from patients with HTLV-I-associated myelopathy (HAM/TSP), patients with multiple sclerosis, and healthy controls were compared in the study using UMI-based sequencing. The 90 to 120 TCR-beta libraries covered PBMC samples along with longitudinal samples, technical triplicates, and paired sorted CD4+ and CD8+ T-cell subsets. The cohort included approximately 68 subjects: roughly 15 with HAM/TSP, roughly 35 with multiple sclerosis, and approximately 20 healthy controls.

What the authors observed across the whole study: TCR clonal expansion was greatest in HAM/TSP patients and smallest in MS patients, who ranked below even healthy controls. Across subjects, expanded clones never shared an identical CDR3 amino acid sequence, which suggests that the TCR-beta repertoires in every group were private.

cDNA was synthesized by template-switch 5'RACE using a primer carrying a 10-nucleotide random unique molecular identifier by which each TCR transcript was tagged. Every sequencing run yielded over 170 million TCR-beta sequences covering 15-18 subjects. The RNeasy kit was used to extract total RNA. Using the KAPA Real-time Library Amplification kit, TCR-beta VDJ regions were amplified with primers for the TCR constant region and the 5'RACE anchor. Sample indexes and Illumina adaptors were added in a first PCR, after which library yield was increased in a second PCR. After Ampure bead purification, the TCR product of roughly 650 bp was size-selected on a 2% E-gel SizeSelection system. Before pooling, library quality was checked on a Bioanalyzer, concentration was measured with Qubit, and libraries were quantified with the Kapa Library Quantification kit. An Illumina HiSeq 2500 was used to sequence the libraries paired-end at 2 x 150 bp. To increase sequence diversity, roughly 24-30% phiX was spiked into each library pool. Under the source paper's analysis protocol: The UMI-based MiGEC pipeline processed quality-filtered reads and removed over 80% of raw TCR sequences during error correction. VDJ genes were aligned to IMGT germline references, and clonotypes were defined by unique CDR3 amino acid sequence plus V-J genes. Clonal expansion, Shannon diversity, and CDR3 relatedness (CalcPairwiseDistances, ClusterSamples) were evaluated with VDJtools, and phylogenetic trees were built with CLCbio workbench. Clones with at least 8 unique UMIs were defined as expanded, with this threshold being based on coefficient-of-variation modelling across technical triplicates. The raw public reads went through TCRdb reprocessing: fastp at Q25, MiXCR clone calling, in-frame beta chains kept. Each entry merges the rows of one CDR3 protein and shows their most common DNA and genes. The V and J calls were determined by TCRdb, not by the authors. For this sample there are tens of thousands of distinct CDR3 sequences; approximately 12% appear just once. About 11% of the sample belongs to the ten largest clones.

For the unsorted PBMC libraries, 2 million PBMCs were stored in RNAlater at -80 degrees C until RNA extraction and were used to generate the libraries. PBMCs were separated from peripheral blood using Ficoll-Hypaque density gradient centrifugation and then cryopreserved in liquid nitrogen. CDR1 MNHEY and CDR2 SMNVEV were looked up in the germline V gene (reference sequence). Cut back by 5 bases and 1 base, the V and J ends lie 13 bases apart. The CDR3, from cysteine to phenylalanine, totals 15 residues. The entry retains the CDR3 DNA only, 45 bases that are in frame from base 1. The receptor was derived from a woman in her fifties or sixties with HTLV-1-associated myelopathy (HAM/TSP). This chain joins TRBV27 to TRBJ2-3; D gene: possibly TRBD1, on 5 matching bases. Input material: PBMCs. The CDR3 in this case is CASSPFRVGTDTQYF. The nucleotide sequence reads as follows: TGTGCCAGCAGTCCATTCAGGGTTGGCACAGATACGCAGTATTTT.